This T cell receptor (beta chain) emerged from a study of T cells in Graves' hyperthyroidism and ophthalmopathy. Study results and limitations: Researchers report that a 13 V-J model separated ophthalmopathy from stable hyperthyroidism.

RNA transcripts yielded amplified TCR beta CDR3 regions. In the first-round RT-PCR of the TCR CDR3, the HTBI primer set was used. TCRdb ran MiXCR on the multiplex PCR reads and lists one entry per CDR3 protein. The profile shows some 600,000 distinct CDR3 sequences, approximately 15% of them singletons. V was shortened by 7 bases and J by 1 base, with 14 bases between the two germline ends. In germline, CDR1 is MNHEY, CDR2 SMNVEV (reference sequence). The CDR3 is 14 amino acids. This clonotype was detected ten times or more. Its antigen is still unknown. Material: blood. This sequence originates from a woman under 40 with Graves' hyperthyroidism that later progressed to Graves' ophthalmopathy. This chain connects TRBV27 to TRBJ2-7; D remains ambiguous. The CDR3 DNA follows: TGTGCCAGCACCCCCTCCCCGCTTTCCTACGAGCAGTACTTC. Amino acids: CASTPSPLSYEQYF.